The next 14 T cell receptor beta chains were all read from a single sample in a study of blood T cells in healthy people across ages (dated by TCRdb to 2014 to 2015). The library was prepared using 5' RACE. Sequencing instrument: Illumina HiSeq 2500. The second PCR ran for roughly 7 to 11 cycles and used a J-beta primer mix along with a sample-barcoded 5' primer. TCRdb passed the public sequencing reads through fastp at Q25 and MiXCR, retaining productive beta sequences. Each CDR3 protein gets just one entry, which takes the most common genes and DNA from the rows behind it. This sample comprises over 950,000 distinct CDR3 sequences, just over 50% of them detected only once. The ten largest make up roughly 23% of the sample. Sequencing used blood. These receptors were collected from a woman in her fifties or sixties in good health.

This rearrangement joins TRBV2 to TRBJ2-1; D is undetermined. The germline CDR1 and CDR2 sequences are SNHLY and FYNNEI. This CDR3 has 13 amino acids. Deletions cut 3 bases from V and 2 bases from J, with 5 bases between. This CDR3 reads CASSDPPYNEQFF. The CDR3 DNA follows: TGTGCCAGCAGTGACCCGCCCTACAATGAGCAGTTCTTC. Looking up the rest from reference TRBV2 and TRBJ2-1 gives the full variable domain: EPEVTQTPSHQVTQMGQEVILRCVPISNHLYFYWYRQILGQKVEFLVSFYNNEISEKSEIFDDQFSVERPDGSNFTLKIRSTKLEDSAMYFCASSDPPYNEQFFGPGTRLTVL.

Concerning this clonotype: A much larger clone is a single base away; this may be a read error. The V call is TRBV29-1, the J call TRBJ2-3; 8 bases line up with TRBD2. CDR1 is SQVTM and CDR2 is ANQGSEA in the germline V gene. The length of the CDR3 is 12 residues. Here the CDR3 reads CSGSGTTDTLYF. CDR3 in DNA: TGCAGCGGTAGCGGGACGACAGATACGCTGTATTTT.

This clonotype was found a few times. The rearrangement joins TRBV6-5 to TRBJ2-2; TRBD1 might be the D (5 bases). CDR1 and CDR2 (germline): MNHEY, SVGAGI. Trimming cost V 8 bases and J 1 base, with 8 bases left between them. This CDR3 is 13 amino acids long. CDR3 DNA sequence: TGTGCCAGCCGGCAGGGGAACACCGGGGAGCTGTTTTTT. It encodes CASRQGNTGELFF.

The chain has TRBV7-9 and TRBJ2-3; 8 nucleotides line up with TRBD2. V gave up 1 base and J gave up 4 bases; unmatched junction bases: 16. In germline, CDR1 is SEHNR, CDR2 FQNEAQ (reference sequence). This CDR3 has 19 amino acids. The CDR3 bases are TGTGCCAGCAGCTTAGGGCCCCTGACCTCCGGGACTAGATCAGATACGCAGTATTTT. Its protein is CASSLGPLTSGTRSDTQYF.

For this clonotype: The junction departs from germline at one end; a sequencing error may be responsible. DNA for the CDR3: TGTGCCAGCAGTGACTCTGTAGGAGAGACCCAGTACTTC. Its protein product is CASSDSVGETQYF. This sequence joins TRBV6-5 and TRBJ2-5; D is uncertain. The CDR3 runs 13 residues. The germline CDR1 and CDR2 sequences are MNHEY and SVGAGI.

In this sample, this clonotype turned up a few times. The chain recombines TRBV30 with TRBJ2-3; maybe TRBD2 (5 bases). CDR3 size: 10 residues. The germline V gene has CDR1 GTSNPN and CDR2 SVGIG (reference sequence). The CDR3 DNA is TGTCCGGAACCGGGGAACCAGCAGTATTTT. It codes for CPEPGNQQYF.

This clonotype was picked up a small number of times. This chain connects TRBV7-2 to TRBJ2-3; D gene uncertain. Germline CDR1 and CDR2: SGHTA and FQGNSA. This CDR3 has 14 amino acids. Trimming removed 6 bases at V and 0 bases at J, with 10 bases between. The CDR3 protein is CASSFRWSTDTQYF. CDR3 nucleotides: TGTGCCAGCAGTTTCCGTTGGAGCACAGATACGCAGTATTTT.

This clonotype was counted a few times. This chain uses TRBV5-1 with TRBJ2-3; no clear D. Per the germline V gene, CDR1 is SGHRS and CDR2 is YFSETQ. Trimming pared 0 bases from V and 2 bases from J, leaving 13 bases between. CDR3 length equals 16 residues. The CDR3 loop reads CASSLVLWNYTDTQYF. The CDR3 DNA sequence: TGCGCCAGCAGCTTGGTTCTTTGGAACTACACAGATACGCAGTATTTT. Together with reference TRBV5-1 and TRBJ2-3, the CDR3 gives the full variable domain: KAGVTQTPRYLIKTRGQQVTLSCSPISGHRSVSWYQQTPGQGLQFLFEYFSETQRNKGNFPGRFSGRQFSNSRSEMNVSTLELGDSALYLCASSLVLWNYTDTQYFGPGTRLTVL.

The chain has TRBV2 and TRBJ1-1, with D possibly being TRBD1 (6 bases). Germline lookup yields CDR1 SNHLY and CDR2 FYNNEI. The germline V and J ends were trimmed by 0 bases and 3 bases, with 11 bases remaining between them. This CDR3 is built from 15 residues. DNA for the CDR3: TGTGCCAGCAGTGAAGCGCTCAGGGGCTACACTGAAGCTTTCTTT. The encoded protein is CASSEALRGYTEAFF.

The chain recombines TRBV20-1 with TRBJ2-3; D gene unclear. In germline, CDR1 is DFQATT, CDR2 SNEGSKA (reference sequence). The CDR3 is made up of 15 amino acids. V was shortened by 3 bases and J by 0 bases, with 13 bases between the two germline ends. CDR3 region: CSASLDQASTDTQYF. DNA for the CDR3: TGCAGTGCTAGTTTGGACCAAGCTAGCACAGATACGCAGTATTTT.

With respect to this clonotype: The junction does not match germline at one end; this may be a read error. This CDR3 reads CASNGPNRDYEQYF. DNA of the CDR3: TGTGCAAGCAACGGGCCAAACAGGGACTACGAGCAGTACTTC. V is TRBV5-6 and J is TRBJ2-7, with D maybe TRBD1 (6 bases). This CDR3 is 14 amino acids long. Germline CDR1 is SGHDT and CDR2 is YYEEEE. The whole variable domain, remainder taken from reference TRBV5-6 and TRBJ2-7, is DAGVTQSPTHLIKTRGQQVTLRCSPKSGHDTVSWYQQALGQGPQFIFQYYEEEERQRGNFPDRFSGHQFPNYSSELNVNALLLGDSALYLCASNGPNRDYEQYFGPGTRLTVT.

This clonotype was found a few times. The genes are TRBV28 and TRBJ2-7; 8 nucleotides agree with TRBD1. Looked up from germline, CDR1 is MDHEN and CDR2 is SYDVKM. This CDR3 region has 15 residues. V shed 4 bases and J 3 bases; nucleotides not matched to a gene: 8. CDR3 DNA: TGTGCCAGCAGTTCCCCGGACAGGGAGGTCTACGAGCAGTACTTC. Its protein product is CASSSPDREVYEQYF.

The chain employs TRBV7-9 and TRBJ2-1; a weak D match, TRBD2 (6 bases). This CDR3 has 14 residues. Trimming took off 7 bases at V and 10 bases at J, with 20 bases between the two ends. Germline lookup yields CDR1 SEHNR and CDR2 FQNEAQ (reference sequence). CDR3 protein: CASTPPWGGKEQFF. CDR3 DNA: TGTGCCAGCACCCCACCGTGGGGAGGTAAAGAGCAGTTCTTC.

The rearrangement links TRBV11-1 to TRBJ2-1, with D perhaps TRBD2 (5 bases). V gave up 1 base and J gave up 12 bases, with 16 bases separating them. Germline V CDR1 and CDR2: SGHAT, FQDESV (reference sequence). CDR3 length equals 14 residues. CDR3 sequence reads: CASSLERSYEGQFF. The CDR3 DNA follows: TGTGCCAGCAGCTTAGAGAGGTCCTATGAGGGGCAGTTCTTC.